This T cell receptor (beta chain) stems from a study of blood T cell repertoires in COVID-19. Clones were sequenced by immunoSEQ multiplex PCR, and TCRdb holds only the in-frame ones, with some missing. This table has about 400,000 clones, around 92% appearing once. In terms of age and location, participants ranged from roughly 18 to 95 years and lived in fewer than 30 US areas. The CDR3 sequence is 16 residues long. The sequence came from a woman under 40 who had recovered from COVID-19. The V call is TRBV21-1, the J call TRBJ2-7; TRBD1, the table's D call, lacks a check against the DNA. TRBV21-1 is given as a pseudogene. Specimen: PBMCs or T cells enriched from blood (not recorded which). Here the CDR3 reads CASSKWARLSSYEQYF. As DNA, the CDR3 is TGTGCCAGCAGCAAATGGGCGCGCCTTAGCTCCTACGAGCAGTACTTC.